This TCR beta chain was captured by sequencing in a study of cytomegalovirus exposure and HLA in healthy donors. Turning to this clone: Its antigen remains unidentified.

Whole-study findings and limits: Rarity marked most TCR sequences, yet some public TCRs occurred in many donors. The listing of about 150 TCR beta chains classed them as cytomegalovirus-associated. In vitro assays verified that a few CMV-associated chains recognized CMV antigens specifically.

The donors were part of the validation cohort of 95 to 150 subjects. That cohort was separate from the first cohort, which comprised roughly 670 subjects. Profiling relied on immunoSEQ multiplex PCR, and the TCRdb table lists in-frame clones only, not all of them. Among 130,000 to 150,000 clones listed, approximately 86% were seen once. Germline assignment: CDR1 MDHEN and CDR2 SYDVKM. The germline V and J ends were trimmed by 1 base and 5 bases, with 11 bases remaining between them. CDR3 length equals 15 residues. Sequenced: PBMCs. The gene calls are TRBV28 and TRBJ1-4; D not resolved. The sequence was collected from a woman younger than 30 in good health and CMV-seropositive. CDR3: CASSLSGRVNEKLFF. The CDR3 DNA is TGTGCCAGCAGTTTATCGGGGAGGGTAAATGAAAAACTGTTTTTT.